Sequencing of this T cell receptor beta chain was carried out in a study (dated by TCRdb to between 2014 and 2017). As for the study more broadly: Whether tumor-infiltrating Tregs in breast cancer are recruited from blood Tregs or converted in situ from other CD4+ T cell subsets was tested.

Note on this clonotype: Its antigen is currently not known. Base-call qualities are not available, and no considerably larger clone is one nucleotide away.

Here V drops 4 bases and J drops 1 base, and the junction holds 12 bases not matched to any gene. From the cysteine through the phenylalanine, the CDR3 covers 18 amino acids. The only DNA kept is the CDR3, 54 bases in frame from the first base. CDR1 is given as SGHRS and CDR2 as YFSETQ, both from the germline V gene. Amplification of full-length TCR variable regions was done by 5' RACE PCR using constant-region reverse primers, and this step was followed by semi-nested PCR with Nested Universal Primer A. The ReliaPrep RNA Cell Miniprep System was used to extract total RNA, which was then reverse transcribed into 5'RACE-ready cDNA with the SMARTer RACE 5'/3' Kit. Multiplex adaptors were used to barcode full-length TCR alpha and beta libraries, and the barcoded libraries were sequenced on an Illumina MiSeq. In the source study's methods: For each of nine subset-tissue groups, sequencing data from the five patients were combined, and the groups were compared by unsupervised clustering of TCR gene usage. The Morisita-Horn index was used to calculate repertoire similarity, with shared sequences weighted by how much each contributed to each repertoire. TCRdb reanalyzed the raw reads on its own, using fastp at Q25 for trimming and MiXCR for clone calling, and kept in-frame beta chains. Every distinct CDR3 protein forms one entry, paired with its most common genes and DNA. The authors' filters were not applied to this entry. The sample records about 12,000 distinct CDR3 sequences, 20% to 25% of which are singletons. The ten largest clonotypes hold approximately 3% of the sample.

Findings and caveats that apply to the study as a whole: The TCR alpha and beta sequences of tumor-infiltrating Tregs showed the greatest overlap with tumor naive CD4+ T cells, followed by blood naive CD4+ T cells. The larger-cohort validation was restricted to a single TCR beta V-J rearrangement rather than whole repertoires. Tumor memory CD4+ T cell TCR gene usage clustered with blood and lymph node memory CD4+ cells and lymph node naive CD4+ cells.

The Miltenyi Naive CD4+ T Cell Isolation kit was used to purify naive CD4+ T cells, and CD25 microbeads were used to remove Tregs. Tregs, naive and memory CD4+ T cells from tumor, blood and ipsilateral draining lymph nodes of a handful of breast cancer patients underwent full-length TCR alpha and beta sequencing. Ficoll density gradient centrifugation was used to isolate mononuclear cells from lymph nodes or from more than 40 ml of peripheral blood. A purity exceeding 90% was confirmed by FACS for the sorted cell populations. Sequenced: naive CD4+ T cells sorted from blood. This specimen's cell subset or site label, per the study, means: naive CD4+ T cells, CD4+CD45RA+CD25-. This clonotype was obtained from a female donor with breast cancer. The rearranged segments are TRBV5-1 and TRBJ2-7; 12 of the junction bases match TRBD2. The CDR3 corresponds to CASSLTSGSPGFSYEQYF. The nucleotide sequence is TGCGCCAGCAGCCTGACTAGCGGGAGCCCCGGATTTTCCTACGAGCAGTACTTC.